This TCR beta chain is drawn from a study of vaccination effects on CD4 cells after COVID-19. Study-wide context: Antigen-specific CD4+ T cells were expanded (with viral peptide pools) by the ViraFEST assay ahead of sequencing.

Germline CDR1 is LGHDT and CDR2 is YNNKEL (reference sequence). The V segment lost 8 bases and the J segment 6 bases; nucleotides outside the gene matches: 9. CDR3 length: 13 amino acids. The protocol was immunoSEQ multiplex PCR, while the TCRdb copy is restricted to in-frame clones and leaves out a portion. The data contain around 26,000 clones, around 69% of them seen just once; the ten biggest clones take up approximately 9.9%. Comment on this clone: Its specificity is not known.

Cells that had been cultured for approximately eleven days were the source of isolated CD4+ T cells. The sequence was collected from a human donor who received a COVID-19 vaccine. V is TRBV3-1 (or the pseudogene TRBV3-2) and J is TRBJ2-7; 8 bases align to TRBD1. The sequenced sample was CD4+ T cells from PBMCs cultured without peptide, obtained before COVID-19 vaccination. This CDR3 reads CASAPGQASEQYF. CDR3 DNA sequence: TGTGCCAGCGCACCGGGACAGGCTTCCGAGCAGTACTTC.